This T cell receptor beta chain was retrieved from a study of Ad26.COV2.S vaccination and SARS-CoV-2 variants. Concerning this clone itself: Its matching antigen is unknown.

Noted treatment: around 19 received Ad26.COV2.S at low or high dose, single or two shots; several received placebo; per-sample allocation not given. Sample collection was performed on day 63 after the first vaccine or placebo injection. Cohort 1b enrolled adults aged 18-55 years in Boston. Notes on the study in general: Reported findings describe substantial breadth in spike-specific CD8+ and CD4+ T cell responses following vaccination.

Libraries were prepared by immunoSEQ multiplex PCR; TCRdb keeps only in-frame clonotypes and omits some of them. This sample has about 390,000 clones, with roughly nine tenths found just once. From germline, CDR1 is SNHLY and CDR2 FYNNEI. V was cut by 1 base and J by 4 bases, with 11 bases left in between. The CDR3 consists of 15 residues. Sample: peripheral blood, taken in a trial of Ad26.COV2.S vaccine versus placebo. This receptor was taken from a person between 18 and 65 years old who received the Ad26.COV2.S COVID-19 vaccine or a placebo. V is TRBV2 and J is TRBJ1-3, with D maybe TRBD1 (6 bases). The CDR3 sequence is CASSEGGGLGNTIYF. CDR3 DNA: TGTGCCAGCAGTGAAGGAGGGGGGCTCGGAAACACCATATATTTT.